One sample yielded the 20 T cell receptor beta chains listed below, sequenced in a study of Ad26.COV2.S vaccination and SARS-CoV-2 variants. Treatment defined: some 20 received Ad26.COV2.S at low or high dose, single or two shots; roughly 5 received placebo; per-sample allocation not given. Vaccine and placebo recipients were sampled on day 63 after the first injection. Sequencing was performed with immunoSEQ multiplex PCR; in TCRdb, only in-frame clones are kept and a portion is missing. This sample has 350,000 to 450,000 clones; around four fifths occur once, and the top ten carry about 7.1%. Sequenced here: peripheral blood, sampled in a trial of Ad26.COV2.S vaccine versus placebo. These TCRs come from a person aged 18-60 years who received the Ad26.COV2.S COVID-19 vaccine or a placebo.

This clone showed up just a few times. The chain carries TRBV28 and TRBJ1-5; 9 positions agree with TRBD1. Germline trimming cut 3 bases from V and 5 bases from J; bases unmatched to any gene: 2. Germline assignment: CDR1 MDHEN and CDR2 SYDVKM. CDR3 size: 14 residues. CDR3 DNA: TGTGCCAGCAGTTTGGGACAGGGAGATCAGCCCCAGCATTTT. Amino acids: CASSLGQGDQPQHF.

The chain employs TRBV5-1 and TRBJ2-7; 8 bases match TRBD2. CDR3 length: 15 amino acids. CDR1 and CDR2 (germline): SGHRS, YFSETQ. Trimming removed 0 bases from V and 9 bases from J; junction bases left unmatched: 11. CDR3 nucleotides: TGCGCCAGCAGCTTGGCCCCGGGAGGGAGCCCCGGGCAGTACTTC. The encoded protein is CASSLAPGGSPGQYF.

V gene TRBV5-1 combines with J gene TRBJ2-5; TRBD2 matches at 8 bases. Losses at the gene ends were 2 bases for V and 1 base for J; bases not matched to a gene: 10. Germline values: CDR1 SGHRS, CDR2 YFSETQ. This CDR3 has 17 amino acids. This CDR3 is CASSLSGSPQVQETQYF. DNA of the CDR3: TGCGCCAGCAGCTTAAGCGGGAGCCCCCAAGTCCAAGAGACCCAGTACTTC. Combining the CDR3 with reference TRBV5-1 and TRBJ2-5 gives the whole variable domain KAGVTQTPRYLIKTRGQQVTLSCSPISGHRSVSWYQQTPGQGLQFLFEYFSETQRNKGNFPGRFSGRQFSNSRSEMNVSTLELGDSALYLCASSLSGSPQVQETQYFGPGTRLLVL.

The DNA for the CDR3 is TGTGCCAGCAGCGTTTCCGGGACGGTTAACTATGGCTACACCTTC. This codes for CASSVSGTVNYGYTF. The chain joins TRBV7-2 to TRBJ1-2, with a weak D call TRBD1 (5 bases). Between the trimmed V and J ends, which lost 5 bases and 1 base, there was a span of 14 bases. Germline assignment: CDR1 SGHTA and CDR2 FQGNSA. The CDR3 covers 15 residues.

The chain uses TRBV5-1 and TRBJ2-1, with D possibly TRBD2 on 6 matching bases. Between the trimmed V and J ends, which lost 1 base and 7 bases, there was a span of 15 bases. CDR3 length: 15 residues. Germline CDR1 and CDR2: SGHRS and YFSETQ. This CDR3 reads CASSLMGTRNNEQFF. DNA for the CDR3: TGCGCCAGCAGCTTGATGGGGACTCGAAATAATGAGCAGTTCTTC.

The chain joins TRBV19 to TRBJ1-2, with 9 bases that match TRBD1. Trimming took 6 bases from V and 6 from J; bases not matched to a gene: 2. The germline CDR1 and CDR2 sequences are LNHDA and SQIVND (reference sequence). This CDR3 is built from 12 residues. Written as DNA, the CDR3 is TGTGCCAGTAGGACAGGGGGGCATGGCTACACCTTC. This gives the protein CASRTGGHGYTF.

This rearrangement joins TRBV7-2 to TRBJ2-1; D perhaps matches TRBD1 (8 bases). CDR1 SGHTA and CDR2 FQGNSA come from the germline V gene. V was trimmed by 6 bases and J by 1 base, leaving 16 bases between them. The CDR3 is 16 residues long. The CDR3 nucleotides read TGTGCCAGCAGTTCACAGGGGGGGGTTTCCTACAATGAGCAGTTCTTC. As protein: CASSSQGGVSYNEQFF. Supplemented by reference TRBV7-2 and TRBJ2-1, the full variable domain reads GAGVSQSPSNKVTEKGKDVELRCDPISGHTALYWYRQSLGQGLEFLIYFQGNSAPDKSGLPSDRFSAERTGGSVSTLTIQRTQQEDSAVYLCASSSQGGVSYNEQFFGPGTRLTVL.

The J gene is TRBJ2-3, the V gene TRBV9; 7 bases agree with TRBD2. Germline V gives CDR1 SGDLS, CDR2 YYNGEE. Trimming at V came to 0 bases and at J to 11 bases, leaving 6 bases not matched to a gene. This CDR3 region has 13 residues. CDR3 in amino acids: CASSVEGGGGQYF. For the CDR3, the DNA is TGTGCCAGCAGCGTAGAGGGCGGGGGAGGGCAGTATTTT.

The V and J genes are TRBV2 and TRBJ1-2; TRBD1 agrees at 7 bases. This CDR3 spans 15 amino acids. The ends lost 5 bases at V and 4 bases at J; junction bases unmatched: 10. Germline lookup yields CDR1 SNHLY and CDR2 FYNNEI. This CDR3 reads CASSSRDSEFYGYTF. The CDR3 bases are TGTGCCAGCAGTTCCCGGGACAGCGAATTCTATGGCTACACCTTC.

This clone showed up just once. The V call is TRBV25-1, the J call TRBJ1-1, with TRBD1 matching 10 bases. The CDR3 runs 18 residues. J was trimmed by 5 bases and V by 7 bases; bases with no gene match: 19. The germline gives CDR1 MGHDK, CDR2 SYGVNS. The CDR3 is CASNTPLYGGTGVTEAFF. The CDR3 DNA follows: TGTGCCAGCAATACCCCCCTTTATGGCGGGACAGGGGTTACTGAAGCTTTCTTT.

The genes are TRBV25-1 and TRBJ2-5; D possibly corresponds to TRBD1 (5 bases). The CDR3 covers 15 residues. Between the trimmed V and J ends, which lost 2 bases and 9 bases, there was a span of 19 bases. Germline assignment: CDR1 MGHDK and CDR2 SYGVNS. The DNA of the CDR3 is TGTGCCAGCAGTGAACCCGGACATAACAAGAGACCCCAGTACTTC. Translating it yields CASSEPGHNKRPQYF.

V is TRBV5-3 and J is TRBJ2-7; no reliable D call. TRBV5-3 is an ORF, with its function uncertain. CDR3 length: 8 amino acids. V was pared by 10 bases and J by 4 bases, with 3 bases between. The CDR3 DNA reads as TGTGCCGTTTACGAGCAGTACTTC. Protein: CAVYEQYF.

V is TRBV18 and J is TRBJ2-7, with 7 bases fitting TRBD1. CDR3 length: 15 residues. With 3 bases clipped from V and 1 base from J, the junction kept 6 bases outside the gene matches. Germline CDR1 KGHSH, CDR2 LQKENI. As DNA, the CDR3 is TGTGCCAGCTCACCCGGGACAGACAATTCCTACGAGCAGTACTTC. It specifies CASSPGTDNSYEQYF.

The rearrangement joins TRBV4-1 to TRBJ1-2, with D unclear. Trimming left V 0 bases short and J 4 bases short, with 18 bases between. The CDR3 sequence is 17 residues long. CDR1 MGHRA and CDR2 YSYEKL come from the germline V gene. The CDR3 region has the DNA TGCGCCAGCAGCCAAGAAGGGAACGTGGCTGGGTCCTATGGCTACACCTTC. This sequence encodes CASSQEGNVAGSYGYTF.

The chain links TRBV7-3 to TRBJ2-1; TRBD2 matches at 15 bases. The CDR3 extends over 15 amino acids. Unmatched junction bases numbered 7, after V lost 8 bases and J lost 8 bases. The germline V gene has CDR1 SGHTA and CDR2 FQGTGA. The CDR3 here is CASRTSGGDFDEQFF. The CDR3 nucleotides read TGTGCCAGCCGGACTAGCGGGGGGGATTTTGATGAGCAGTTCTTC.

This chain joins TRBV19 and TRBJ1-3; maybe TRBD1 (5 bases). V was trimmed by 4 bases and J by 0 bases, leaving 22 bases between them. Germline CDR1 is LNHDA and CDR2 is SQIVND (reference sequence). CDR3 length: 19 residues. The CDR3 protein is CASSTYPPSRVSSGNTIYF. The DNA for the CDR3 is TGTGCCAGTAGTACTTACCCACCTTCCAGGGTCTCCTCTGGAAACACCATATATTTT.

This clone occurred once. The rearrangement uses TRBV5-6 and TRBJ1-2; tentative D call: TRBD1 (6 bases). CDR1 and CDR2 from the germline V gene are SGHDT and YYEEEE. The CDR3 has 13 amino acids. Between the trimmed V and J ends, which lost 0 bases and 8 bases, there was a span of 11 bases. The CDR3 DNA reads as TGTGCCAGCAGCTTGGGGCAGGGGCAAGGCTACACCTTC. Translated: CASSLGQGQGYTF.

The chain carries TRBV4-1 and TRBJ2-7; D is undetermined. Per germline, CDR1 MGHRA and CDR2 YSYEKL. The CDR3 loop spans 17 amino acids. V gave up 1 base and J gave up 0 bases, with 16 bases separating them. The CDR3 DNA sequence: TGCGCCAGCAGCCAAGTTTTGGCCTTCAGGAACTCCTACGAGCAGTACTTC. Translating it yields CASSQVLAFRNSYEQYF.

The V gene is TRBV14, the J gene TRBJ2-2; D gene uncertain. The V gene's germline CDR1 is SGHDN and CDR2 FVKESK. The CDR3 has 18 amino acids. V lost 1 base, J lost 6 bases, and 21 bases lay in between. The CDR3 protein is CASSQAVRLSLRPGELFF. The CDR3 DNA reads as TGTGCCAGCAGCCAAGCGGTTAGACTTTCCTTGCGACCCGGGGAGCTGTTTTTT.

The chain is built from TRBV10-3 and TRBJ1-5; 7 bases agree with TRBD1. The V gene end was trimmed by 0 bases and the J gene end by 2 bases; junction bases not matched to a gene: 13. The germline gives CDR1 ENHRY, CDR2 SYGVKD. The CDR3 runs to 19 residues. CDR3 in amino acids: CAISESTCMAGGGNQPQHF. In DNA, the CDR3 is TGTGCCATCAGTGAGTCGACTTGTATGGCAGGGGGTGGCAATCAGCCCCAGCATTTT.